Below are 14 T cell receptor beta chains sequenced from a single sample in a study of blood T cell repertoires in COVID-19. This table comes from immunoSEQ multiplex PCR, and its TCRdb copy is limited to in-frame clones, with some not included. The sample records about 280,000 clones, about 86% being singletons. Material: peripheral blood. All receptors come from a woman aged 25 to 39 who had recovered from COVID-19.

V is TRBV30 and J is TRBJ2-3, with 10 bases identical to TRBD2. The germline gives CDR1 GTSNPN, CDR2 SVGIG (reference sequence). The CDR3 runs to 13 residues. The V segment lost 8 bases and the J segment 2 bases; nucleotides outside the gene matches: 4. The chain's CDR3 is CANLAGDTDTQYF. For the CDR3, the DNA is TGTGCCAATCTAGCGGGGGACACAGATACGCAGTATTTT.

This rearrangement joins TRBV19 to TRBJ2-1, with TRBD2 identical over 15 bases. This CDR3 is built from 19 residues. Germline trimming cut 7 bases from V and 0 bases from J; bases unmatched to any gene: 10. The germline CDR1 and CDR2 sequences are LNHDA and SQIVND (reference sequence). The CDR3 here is CASKPGLAGGLSSYNEQFF. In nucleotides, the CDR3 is TGTGCCAGTAAACCCGGACTAGCGGGAGGGCTAAGCTCCTACAATGAGCAGTTCTTC.

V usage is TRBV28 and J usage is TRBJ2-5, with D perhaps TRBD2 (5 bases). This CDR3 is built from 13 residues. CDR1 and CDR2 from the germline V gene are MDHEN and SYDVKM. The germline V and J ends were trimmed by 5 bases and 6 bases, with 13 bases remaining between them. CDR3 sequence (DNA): TGTGCCAGCAGTGTGGGGAGCCTTCAGACCCAGTACTTC. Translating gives CASSVGSLQTQYF. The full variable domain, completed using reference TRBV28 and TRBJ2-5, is DVKVTQSSRYLVKRTGEKVFLECVQDMDHENMFWYRQDPGLGLRLIYFSYDVKMKEKGDIPEGYSVSREKKERFSLILESASTNQTSMYLCASSVGSLQTQYFGPGTRLLVL.

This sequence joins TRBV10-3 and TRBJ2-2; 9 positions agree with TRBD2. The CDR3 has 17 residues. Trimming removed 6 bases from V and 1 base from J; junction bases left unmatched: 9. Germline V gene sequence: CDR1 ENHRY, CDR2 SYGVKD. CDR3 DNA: TGTGCCATCAGGGGCGAGCGGGGGGCAAAGAACACCGGGGAGCTGTTTTTT. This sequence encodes CAIRGERGAKNTGELFF.

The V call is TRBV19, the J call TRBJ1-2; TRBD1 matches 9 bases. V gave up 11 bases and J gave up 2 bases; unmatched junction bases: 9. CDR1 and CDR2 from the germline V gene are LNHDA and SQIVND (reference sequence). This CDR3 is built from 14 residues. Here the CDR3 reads CAVYGTGRNYGYTF. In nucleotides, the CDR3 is TGTGCCGTGTACGGGACAGGGAGAAACTATGGCTACACCTTC.

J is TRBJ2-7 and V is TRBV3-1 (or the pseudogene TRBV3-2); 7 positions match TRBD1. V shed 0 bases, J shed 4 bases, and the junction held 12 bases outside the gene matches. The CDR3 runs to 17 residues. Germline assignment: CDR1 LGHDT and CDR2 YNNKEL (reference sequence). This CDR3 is CASSQDLTGPLKYEQYF. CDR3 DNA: TGTGCCAGCAGCCAAGACTTGACAGGGCCGCTAAAGTACGAGCAGTACTTC.

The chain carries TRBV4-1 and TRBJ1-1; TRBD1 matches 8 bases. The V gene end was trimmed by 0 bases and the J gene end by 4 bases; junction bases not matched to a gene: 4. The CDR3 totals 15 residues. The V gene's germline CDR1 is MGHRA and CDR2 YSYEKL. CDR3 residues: CASSQDQGAGTEAFF. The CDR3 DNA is TGCGCCAGCAGCCAAGATCAGGGGGCTGGCACTGAAGCTTTCTTT.

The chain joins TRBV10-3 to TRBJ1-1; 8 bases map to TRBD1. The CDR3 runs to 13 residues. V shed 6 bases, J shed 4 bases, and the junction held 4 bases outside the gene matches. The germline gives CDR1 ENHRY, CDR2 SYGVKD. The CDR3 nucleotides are TGTGCCATCAGGACAGGGGAGATCACTGAAGCTTTCTTT. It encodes CAIRTGEITEAFF.

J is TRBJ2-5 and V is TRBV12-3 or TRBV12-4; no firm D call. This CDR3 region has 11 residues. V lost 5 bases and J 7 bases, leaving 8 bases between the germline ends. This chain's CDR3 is CASSPNVTQYF. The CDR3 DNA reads TGTGCCAGCAGTCCTAATGTGACCCAGTACTTC.

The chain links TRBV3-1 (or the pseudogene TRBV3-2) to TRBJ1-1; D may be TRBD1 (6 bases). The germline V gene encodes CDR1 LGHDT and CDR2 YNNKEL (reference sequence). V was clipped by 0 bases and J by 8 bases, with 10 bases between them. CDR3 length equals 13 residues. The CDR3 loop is CASSQELGTEAFF. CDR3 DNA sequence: TGTGCCAGCAGCCAAGAACTCGGGACAGAAGCTTTCTTT.

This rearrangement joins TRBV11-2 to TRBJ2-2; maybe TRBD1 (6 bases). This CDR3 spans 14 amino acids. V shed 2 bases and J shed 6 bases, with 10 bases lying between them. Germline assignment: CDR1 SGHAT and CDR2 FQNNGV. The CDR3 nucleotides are TGTGCCAGCAGCTTAAGCAGGGGAGCCGGGGAGCTGTTTTTT. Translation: CASSLSRGAGELFF.

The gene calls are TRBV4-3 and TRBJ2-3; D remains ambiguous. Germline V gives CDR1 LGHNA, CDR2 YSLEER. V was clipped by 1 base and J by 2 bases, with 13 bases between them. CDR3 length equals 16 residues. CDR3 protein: CASSQVTYPITDTQYF. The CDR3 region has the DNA TGCGCCAGCAGCCAAGTCACCTATCCTATCACAGATACGCAGTATTTT.

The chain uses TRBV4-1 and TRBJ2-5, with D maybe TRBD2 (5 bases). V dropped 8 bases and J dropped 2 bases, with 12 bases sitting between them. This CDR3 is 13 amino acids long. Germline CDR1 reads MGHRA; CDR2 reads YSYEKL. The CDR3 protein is CASGNGVQETQYF. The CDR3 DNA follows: TGCGCCAGCGGGAACGGGGTTCAAGAGACCCAGTACTTC.

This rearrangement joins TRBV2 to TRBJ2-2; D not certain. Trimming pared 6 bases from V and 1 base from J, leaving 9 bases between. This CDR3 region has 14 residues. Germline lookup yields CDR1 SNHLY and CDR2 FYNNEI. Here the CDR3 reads CASRAAMNTGELFF. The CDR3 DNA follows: TGTGCCAGCAGGGCTGCAATGAACACCGGGGAGCTGTTTTTT.